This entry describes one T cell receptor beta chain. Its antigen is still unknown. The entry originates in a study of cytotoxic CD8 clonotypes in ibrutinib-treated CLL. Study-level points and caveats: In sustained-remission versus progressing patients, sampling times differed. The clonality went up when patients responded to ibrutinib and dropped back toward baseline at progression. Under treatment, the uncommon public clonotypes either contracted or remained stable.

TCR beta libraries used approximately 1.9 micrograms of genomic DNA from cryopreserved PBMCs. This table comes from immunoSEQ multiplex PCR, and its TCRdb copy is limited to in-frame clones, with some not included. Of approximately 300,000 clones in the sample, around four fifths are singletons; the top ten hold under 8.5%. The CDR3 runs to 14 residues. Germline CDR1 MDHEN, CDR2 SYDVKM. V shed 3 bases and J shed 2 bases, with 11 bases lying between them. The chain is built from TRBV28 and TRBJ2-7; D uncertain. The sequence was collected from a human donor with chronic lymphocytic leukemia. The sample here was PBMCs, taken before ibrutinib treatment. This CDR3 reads CASSLGGTPYEQYF. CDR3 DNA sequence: TGTGCCAGCAGTTTGGGCGGAACCCCCTACGAGCAGTACTTC.